This T cell receptor beta chain was captured by sequencing in a study of response to subunit inactivated influenza vaccine. Whole-study results and caveats: The authors suggested that few new T cells are recruited per seasonal influenza vaccination.

Using its own MiXCR run on the RT-PCR reads, TCRdb lists one record per CDR3 protein. In the table there are approximately 310,000 distinct CDR3 sequences, 20% to 25% of which are singletons. Germline CDR1 is MNHNS and CDR2 is SASEGT. The V gene lost 6 bases and the J gene lost 1 base, with 16 bases spanning the gap. The CDR3 sequence is 16 residues long. The table lists this clonotype with a few counts. Its antigen is as yet unknown. The chain joins TRBV6-1 to TRBJ2-1, with TRBD1 as a possible D gene (5 bases). The sequencing here drew on PBMCs from blood, taken less than 22 months after vaccination. The sequence was obtained from a man aged 50 to 75 who received an inactivated influenza vaccine. The CDR3 protein is CASRSQGLGSYNEQFF. Here the CDR3 DNA reads TGTGCCAGCAGATCTCAGGGCCTTGGGTCCTACAATGAGCAGTTCTTC.